A single sample gave rise to the 17 T cell receptor beta chains below, sequenced in a study of blood T cell repertoires in COVID-19. Data came from immunoSEQ multiplex PCR; TCRdb stores just in-frame clones and leaves some out. The sample records 180,000 or so clones, approximately 89% being singletons. Material: peripheral blood. The receptors were gathered from a woman between 25 and 40 years old with acute or convalescent COVID-19.

This rearrangement joins TRBV2 to TRBJ2-7; 8 nucleotides match TRBD1. V was clipped by 1 base and J by 5 bases; unmatched bases: 4. The CDR3 is made up of 14 amino acids. Germline CDR1 is SNHLY and CDR2 is FYNNEI. CDR3 region: CASSEGRGLNEQYF. Written as DNA, the CDR3 is TGTGCCAGCAGTGAAGGCAGGGGGCTGAACGAGCAGTACTTC.

The gene calls are TRBV11-2 and TRBJ2-1; possible D gene TRBD2, 6 bases. This CDR3 is built from 16 residues. Germline V gene sequence: CDR1 SGHAT, CDR2 FQNNGV. The ends were cut back, 6 bases at V and 0 bases at J, with 15 bases in the middle. The CDR3 DNA follows: TGTGCCAGCAGAGCTATCCGGGGGAGCTCCTACAATGAGCAGTTCTTC. Translated, it gives CASRAIRGSSYNEQFF. The variable domain in full, completed from reference TRBV11-2 and TRBJ2-1, reads EAGVAQSPRYKIIEKRQSVAFWCNPISGHATLYWYQQILGQGPKLLIQFQNNGVVDDSQLPKDRFSAERLKGVDSTLKIQPAKLEDSAVYLCASRAIRGSSYNEQFFGPGTRLTVL.

This chain joins TRBV20-1 and TRBJ2-7; 7 bases map to TRBD1. Losses at the gene ends were 3 bases for V and 3 bases for J; bases not matched to a gene: 5. CDR3 length: 13 residues. Germline CDR1 is DFQATT and CDR2 is SNEGSKA (reference sequence). The CDR3 loop reads CSASPGQIYEQYF. CDR3 coding DNA: TGCAGTGCTAGTCCGGGACAGATCTACGAGCAGTACTTC.

Only one count was recorded for this clone. The chain couples TRBV6-1 to TRBJ2-3; 7 nucleotides align to TRBD2. Per germline, CDR1 MNHNS and CDR2 SASEGT. Trimming removed 4 bases from V and 2 bases from J; junction bases left unmatched: 9. CDR3 size: 16 residues. CDR3 region: CASSGGRTRYTDTQYF. The CDR3 DNA is TGTGCCAGCAGTGGGGGGAGGACTAGGTACACAGATACGCAGTATTTT.

The chain recombines TRBV2 with TRBJ2-1; 10 positions match TRBD2. J was trimmed by 9 bases and V by 10 bases; bases with no gene match: 15. This CDR3 spans 15 amino acids. Germline V gene lookup returns CDR1 SNHLY and CDR2 FYNNEI. The CDR3 region has the DNA TGTGCCACCACTTCCTCTAGCGGGAGACGCGGTGAGCAGTTCTTC. Protein sequence: CATTSSSGRRGEQFF.

The gene calls are TRBV5-5 and TRBJ2-7; no reliable D call. This CDR3 has 14 amino acids. V was trimmed by 0 bases and J by 3 bases, leaving 10 bases between them. Germline V gene lookup returns CDR1 SGHKS and CDR2 YYEKEE (reference sequence). CDR3 bases: TGTGCCAGCAGCTTGGGTGTAGGAGACTACGAGCAGTACTTC. It specifies CASSLGVGDYEQYF.

The gene calls are TRBV28 and TRBJ2-7, with 15 bases lining up with TRBD2. Trimming cost V 11 bases and J 6 bases; bases outside gene matches: 11. The CDR3 consists of 15 residues. CDR1 and CDR2 (germline): MDHEN, SYDVKM. The CDR3 loop reads CAGSGTSGRRVEQYF. The CDR3 region has the DNA TGTGCCGGATCCGGGACTAGCGGGAGGCGGGTCGAGCAGTACTTC.

The V call is TRBV7-8, the J call TRBJ2-5, with TRBD1 matching over 7 bases. This CDR3 is built from 13 residues. Trimming removed 3 bases from V and 5 bases from J; junction bases left unmatched: 3. Per the germline V gene, CDR1 is SGHVS and CDR2 is FQNEAQ. The CDR3 coding sequence is TGTGCCAGCAGCTTTGACAGGGTCGAGACCCAGTACTTC. This gives the protein CASSFDRVETQYF.

In its sample, this clone was seen a few times. V usage is TRBV30 and J usage is TRBJ2-5; no clear D. Germline loops: CDR1 GTSNPN, CDR2 SVGIG (reference sequence). The V gene lost 1 base and the J gene lost 5 bases, with 8 bases spanning the gap. This CDR3 has 12 residues. The CDR3 DNA reads as TGTGCCTGGAGTGCCCCTACGGAGACCCAGTACTTC. It codes for CAWSAPTETQYF.

V gene TRBV27 combines with J gene TRBJ1-1, with a possible D match to TRBD1 (6 bases). The germline CDR1 and CDR2 sequences are MNHEY and SMNVEV (reference sequence). CDR3 length: 14 amino acids. Trimming shortened V by 6 bases and J by 4 bases, and 15 bases separated the two germline ends. For the CDR3, the DNA is TGTGCCAGCAGGCCGAGGATAGGGGGCACTGAAGCTTTCTTT. Protein product: CASRPRIGGTEAFF.

CDR3 in amino acids: CSASKREGATDTQYF. In DNA form, the CDR3 reads TGCAGTGCTAGTAAGCGGGAGGGCGCGACAGATACGCAGTATTTT. The chain carries TRBV20-1 and TRBJ2-3, with 10 bases aligning to TRBD2. This CDR3 has 15 amino acids. Germline lookup yields CDR1 DFQATT and CDR2 SNEGSKA (reference sequence). The J segment lost 3 bases and the V segment lost 3 bases, leaving 6 bases of the junction unmatched.

This chain uses TRBV14 with TRBJ2-7; D is perhaps TRBD1 (6 bases). V lost 3 bases and J 2 bases, leaving 14 bases between the germline ends. CDR3 length: 15 amino acids. Germline V gene lookup returns CDR1 SGHDN and CDR2 FVKESK. The CDR3 DNA follows: TGTGCCAGCAGCCATTTGTCAGGGGCGCCCTACGAGCAGTACTTC. Translation: CASSHLSGAPYEQYF.

This clone came up a few times. The chain links TRBV11-2 to TRBJ1-2; weak D call: TRBD1 (6 bases). The CDR3 has 13 residues. Trimming stripped 0 bases from V and 7 bases from J, with 9 bases between. From germline, CDR1 is SGHAT and CDR2 FQNNGV. In DNA form, the CDR3 reads TGTGCCAGCAGCTTAGATCGACAGGTTGGCTACACCTTC. Translation gives CASSLDRQVGYTF.

In this sample, this clone turned up once. The chain carries TRBV30 and TRBJ2-7, with TRBD1 identical over 8 bases. Germline V CDR1 and CDR2: GTSNPN, SVGIG (reference sequence). The trim removed 5 bases at V and 2 bases at J, leaving 5 bases unmatched. This CDR3 is 13 amino acids long. CDR3 DNA: TGTGCCTGGGGGACAGGAGGTCCCTACGAGCAGTACTTC. Its protein product is CAWGTGGPYEQYF.

This chain links TRBV28 with TRBJ2-2; D ambiguous. The V gene lost 3 bases and the J gene lost 4 bases, with 6 bases spanning the gap. The CDR3 extends over 13 amino acids. Germline CDR1 and CDR2: MDHEN and SYDVKM. CDR3 protein: CASSLTGTGELFF. The CDR3 DNA reads TGTGCCAGCAGTTTGACGGGCACCGGGGAGCTGTTTTTT.

The rearrangement joins TRBV6-2 or TRBV6-3 to TRBJ1-1; 10 positions agree with TRBD1. The V gene end was trimmed by 4 bases and the J gene end by 13 bases; junction bases not matched to a gene: 12. The CDR3 has 14 amino acids. Germline-derived CDR1 and CDR2 are MNHEY and SVGEGT. The CDR3 reads CASSSPGDRGNGFF. In DNA form, the CDR3 reads TGTGCCAGCAGTTCGCCAGGGGACAGGGGAAATGGTTTCTTT.

The rearrangement links TRBV6-5 to TRBJ2-7, with D tentatively TRBD1 (6 bases). Germline V gives CDR1 MNHEY, CDR2 SVGAGI. The V end was cut by 6 bases, the J end by 7 bases, with 22 bases between. This CDR3 is 15 amino acids long. The CDR3 nucleotides read TGTGCCAGCAGCCTAACAGGGTCGCCGGTGGGGGAGCAGTACTTC. Its translation is CASSLTGSPVGEQYF.